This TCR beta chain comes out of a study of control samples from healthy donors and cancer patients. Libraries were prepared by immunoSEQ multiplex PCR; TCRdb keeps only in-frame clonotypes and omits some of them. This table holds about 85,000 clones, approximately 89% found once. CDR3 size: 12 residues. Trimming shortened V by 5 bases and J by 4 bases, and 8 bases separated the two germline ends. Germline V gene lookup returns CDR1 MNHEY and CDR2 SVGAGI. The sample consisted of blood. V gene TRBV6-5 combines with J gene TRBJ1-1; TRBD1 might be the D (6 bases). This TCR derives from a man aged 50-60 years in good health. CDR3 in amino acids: CASSRGSTEAFF. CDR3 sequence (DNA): TGTGCCAGCAGTAGGGGGAGCACTGAAGCTTTCTTT.